The entry below gives a single T cell receptor (beta chain) sequence along with its context. Antigen unknown. Other nucleotide sequences in the sample specify the same CDR3. Sequencing used immunoSEQ multiplex PCR; TCRdb keeps in-frame clones, though not all of them. The profile shows about 130,000 clones, 90% to 95% of them singletons. The data stem from a study of T cell responses to AZD1222 COVID-19 vaccine. On the study more broadly: Recipients boosted at about 4 weeks or about 12 weeks are pooled.

Points from the study as a whole: Clonal diversity may have been underestimated, and the donors were mostly white British, with more females than males. Repertoires were collected only later (after the peak T cell response had occurred).

Germline CDR1 SQVTM, CDR2 ANQGSEA. This CDR3 contains 12 residues. V gave up 3 bases and J gave up 6 bases; unmatched junction bases: 1. The sequencing here drew on peripheral blood, taken on day 0 of AZD1222 vaccination. V gene TRBV29-1 combines with J gene TRBJ1-4, with TRBD1 identical over 7 bases. The receptor's source is an adult in good health. CDR3 sequence reads: CSVDRGDEKLFF. In DNA form, the CDR3 reads TGCAGCGTTGACAGGGGGGATGAAAAACTGTTTTTT.